The 21 T cell receptor beta chains presented below share a single source sample, sequenced in a study of T cell responses to AZD1222 COVID-19 vaccine. Generated by immunoSEQ multiplex PCR, the TCRdb table keeps only in-frame clones and is missing some. The data hold 150,000 to 200,000 clones, with approximately 94% observed a single time. The starting material was peripheral blood, obtained 28 days after the second dose of the MenACWY control vaccine. The receptors stem from an adult who received the MenACWY meningococcal vaccine as a control.

This clone showed up just once. The chain couples TRBV7-2 to TRBJ2-1, with D possibly matching TRBD1 (6 bases). The CDR3 contains 15 residues. The germline V gene has CDR1 SGHTA and CDR2 FQGNSA. Trimming left V 0 bases short and J 9 bases short, with 15 bases between. CDR3 protein: CASSLAEGPRGEQFF. In nucleotides, the CDR3 is TGTGCCAGCAGCTTAGCAGAGGGCCCCAGGGGTGAGCAGTTCTTC.

The rearrangement joins TRBV27 to TRBJ1-2; D is unclear. Germline values: CDR1 MNHEY, CDR2 SMNVEV (reference sequence). CDR3 length: 14 amino acids. Trimming left V 0 bases short and J 2 bases short, with 7 bases between. CDR3 loop: CASSLSGRNYGYTF. DNA of the CDR3: TGTGCCAGCAGTTTATCCGGCAGGAACTATGGCTACACCTTC.

This clone has only a few counts. The chain uses TRBV7-2 and TRBJ1-2; TRBD1 agrees at 8 bases. The J segment lost 4 bases and the V segment lost 5 bases, leaving 12 bases of the junction unmatched. The germline gives CDR1 SGHTA, CDR2 FQGNSA. The CDR3 totals 16 residues. As DNA, the CDR3 is TGTGCCAGCAGCCTGACAACCGGGACAGGAACCTATGGCTACACCTTC. It yields the protein CASSLTTGTGTYGYTF.

The chain's CDR3 is CASSFWTDPYEQYF. CDR3 nucleotide sequence: TGCGCCAGCAGCTTCTGGACAGATCCTTACGAGCAGTACTTC. The V call is TRBV5-1, the J call TRBJ2-7; TRBD1 is a possible D gene (6 bases). The V gene lost 2 bases and the J gene lost 4 bases, with 13 bases spanning the gap. The CDR3 spans 14 residues. Germline V CDR1 and CDR2: SGHRS, YFSETQ.

This chain uses TRBV10-3 with TRBJ1-2, with 7 bases lining up with TRBD1. From germline, CDR1 is ENHRY and CDR2 SYGVKD. The CDR3 has 13 amino acids. The junction had 8 bases not matched to a gene; V was cut back by 10 bases and J by 3 bases. The DNA for the CDR3 is TGTGCCACTAATACAGGGGAGGACTATGGCTACACCTTC. Residues: CATNTGEDYGYTF.

The chain joins TRBV5-1 to TRBJ2-1; the match to TRBD2 covers 9 bases. The CDR3 has 15 amino acids. Germline loops: CDR1 SGHRS, CDR2 YFSETQ. V was clipped by 1 base and J by 5 bases; unmatched bases: 4. In DNA, the CDR3 is TGCGCCAGCAGCTTGACTAGCGGGTTCAACAATGAGCAGTTCTTC. As protein: CASSLTSGFNNEQFF.

This chain uses TRBV28 with TRBJ2-1, with D possibly being TRBD2 (6 bases). V dropped 8 bases and J dropped 1 base, with 12 bases sitting between them. CDR1 MDHEN and CDR2 SYDVKM come from the germline V gene. The CDR3 runs to 14 residues. Here the CDR3 reads CASLRDLSYNEQFF. The CDR3 region has the DNA TGTGCCAGCCTCCGGGACTTGTCCTACAATGAGCAGTTCTTC.

V usage is TRBV19 and J usage is TRBJ2-6, with 10 bases matching TRBD2. V lost 4 bases, J lost 3 bases, and 6 bases stayed unmatched. The CDR3 covers 17 residues. From germline, CDR1 is LNHDA and CDR2 SQIVND (reference sequence). CDR3 nucleotide sequence: TGTGCCAGTAGTAAAGGACTAGCGGCCGATGGGGCCAACGTCCTGACTTTC. It yields the protein CASSKGLAADGANVLTF.

The chain recombines TRBV27 with TRBJ2-1; 8 nucleotides align to TRBD1. With 5 bases clipped from V and 12 bases from J, the junction kept 15 bases outside the gene matches. This CDR3 is 15 amino acids long. The germline gives CDR1 MNHEY, CDR2 SMNVEV (reference sequence). This CDR3 is CASSPLDRAPGVQFF. In DNA form, the CDR3 reads TGTGCCAGCAGTCCATTGGACAGGGCTCCGGGGGTGCAGTTCTTC.

The gene calls are TRBV7-2 and TRBJ2-1; a weak D match, TRBD1 (5 bases). Germline V gives CDR1 SGHTA, CDR2 FQGNSA. V dropped 1 base and J dropped 8 bases, with 12 bases sitting between them. CDR3 length: 14 residues. The CDR3 reads CASSLVGARDEQFF. CDR3 DNA sequence: TGTGCCAGCAGCTTAGTTGGGGCCCGGGATGAGCAGTTCTTC.

This chain uses TRBV7-9 with TRBJ1-6, with D uncertain. Germline V gene sequence: CDR1 SEHNR, CDR2 FQNEAQ (reference sequence). V was trimmed by 1 base and J by 0 bases, leaving 7 bases between them. The CDR3 has 16 amino acids. The DNA for the CDR3 is TGTGCCAGCAGCTTAGACGGGAGCTCCTATAATTCACCCCTCCACTTT. Translated, it gives CASSLDGSSYNSPLHF.

J is TRBJ2-7 and V is TRBV13, with D possibly being TRBD1 (6 bases). The germline V gene has CDR1 PRHDT and CDR2 FYEKMQ (reference sequence). Deletions cut 3 bases from V and 6 bases from J, with 15 bases between. The CDR3 has 14 residues. The CDR3 DNA reads TGTGCCAGCAGCTTGGTACAGGGCCAGGCCGAGCAGTACTTC. Translating it yields CASSLVQGQAEQYF. The full variable domain, in which reference TRBV13 and TRBJ2-7 provide the parts outside the CDR3, is AAGVIQSPRHLIKEKRETATLKCYPIPRHDTVYWYQQGPGQDPQFLISFYEKMQSDKGSIPDRFSAQQFSDYHSELNMSSLELGDSALYFCASSLVQGQAEQYFGPGTRLTVT.

The V gene is TRBV27, the J gene TRBJ1-1; tentative D call: TRBD1 (5 bases). This CDR3 spans 11 amino acids. Trimming took off 7 bases at V and 8 bases at J, with 11 bases between the two ends. Germline V gene sequence: CDR1 MNHEY, CDR2 SMNVEV (reference sequence). The CDR3 loop reads CASTQGTEAFF. CDR3 DNA: TGTGCCAGCACCCAGGGCACCGAAGCTTTCTTT.

The gene calls are TRBV11-1 and TRBJ2-1; D gene ambiguous. This CDR3 contains 12 residues. V gave up 1 base and J gave up 7 bases, with 5 bases separating them. From germline, CDR1 is SGHAT and CDR2 FQDESV (reference sequence). CDR3 sequence reads: CASSLDRNEQFF. The DNA for the CDR3 is TGTGCCAGCAGCTTAGATCGGAATGAGCAGTTCTTC.

This clone appeared once. The chain combines TRBV24-1 with TRBJ1-5; D not resolved. Germline V gene data show CDR1 as KGHDR and CDR2 as SFDVKD. CDR3 length: 9 amino acids. Trimming cost V 6 bases and J 8 bases, with 1 base left between them. CDR3 region: CATSKPQHF. In DNA, the CDR3 is TGTGCCACCAGTAAGCCCCAGCATTTT.

The V call is TRBV19, the J call TRBJ1-5, with D maybe TRBD1 (5 bases). The CDR3 totals 16 residues. Germline V gene data show CDR1 as LNHDA and CDR2 as SQIVND (reference sequence). V was trimmed by 5 bases and J by 1 base, leaving 15 bases between them. CDR3 DNA sequence: TGTGCCAGTAGTCGGGGGGAAACGGGGAGCAATCAGCCCCAGCATTTT. Its translation: CASSRGETGSNQPQHF.

This clone has more than one count but fewer than ten. The chain has TRBV7-2 and TRBJ1-2, with TRBD1 matching 7 bases. The length of the CDR3 is 15 residues. V was clipped by 1 base and J by 6 bases; unmatched bases: 8. Germline V lookup: CDR1 SGHTA, CDR2 FQGNSA. The CDR3 DNA follows: TGTGCCAGCAGCTTAGTTTCCAGGGGGAGGGATGGCTACACCTTC. It encodes CASSLVSRGRDGYTF.

The CDR3 DNA reads TGTGCCAGCTCAGGACAGTATGGCTACACCTTC. Amino acids: CASSGQYGYTF. V gene TRBV18 combines with J gene TRBJ1-2; maybe TRBD1 (6 bases). The CDR3 sequence is 11 residues long. The germline gives CDR1 KGHSH, CDR2 LQKENI. Trimming removed 5 bases at V and 5 bases at J, with 6 bases between.

V and J are TRBV13 and TRBJ1-4, with TRBD1 as a possible D gene (6 bases). V was pared by 1 base and J by 7 bases, with 10 bases between. Germline loops: CDR1 PRHDT, CDR2 FYEKMQ (reference sequence). The CDR3 is 14 residues long. CDR3 protein: CASSLEPRGEKLFF. The CDR3 DNA sequence: TGTGCCAGCAGCTTAGAGCCCAGGGGTGAAAAACTGTTTTTT.

The chain couples TRBV3-1 (or the pseudogene TRBV3-2) to TRBJ2-7; D may be TRBD1 or TRBD2 (6 bases each). CDR1 and CDR2 from the germline V gene are LGHDT and YNNKEL (reference sequence). This CDR3 region has 13 residues. Trimming took 2 bases from V and 4 from J, leaving 9 bases between them. CDR3 DNA: TGTGCCAGCAGCCAACGGGGGCCATACGAGCAGTACTTC. This codes for CASSQRGPYEQYF.

This chain links TRBV7-9 with TRBJ2-7; D may correspond to TRBD1 or TRBD2 (5 bases each). V shed 5 bases and J shed 4 bases, with 21 bases lying between them. The CDR3 covers 16 residues. In germline, CDR1 is SEHNR, CDR2 FQNEAQ (reference sequence). The CDR3 region is CASSPSRAGSVYEQYF. In nucleotides, the CDR3 is TGTGCCAGCAGCCCCTCCCGGGCAGGGAGTGTGTACGAGCAGTACTTC.